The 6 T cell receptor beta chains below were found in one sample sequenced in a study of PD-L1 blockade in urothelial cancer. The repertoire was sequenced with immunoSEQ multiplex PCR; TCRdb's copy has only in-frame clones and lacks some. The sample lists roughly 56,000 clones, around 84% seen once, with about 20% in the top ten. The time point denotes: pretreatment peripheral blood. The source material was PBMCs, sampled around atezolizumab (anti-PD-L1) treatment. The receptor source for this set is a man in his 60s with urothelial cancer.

CDR3 in amino acids: CASRVDTGELFF. Written as DNA, the CDR3 is TGTGCCAGCAGGGTAGACACCGGGGAGCTGTTTTTT. This sequence joins TRBV2 and TRBJ2-2; D is ambiguous. The germline gives CDR1 SNHLY, CDR2 FYNNEI. This CDR3 spans 12 amino acids. The V and J ends lost 6 bases and 3 bases respectively, with 5 bases between them.

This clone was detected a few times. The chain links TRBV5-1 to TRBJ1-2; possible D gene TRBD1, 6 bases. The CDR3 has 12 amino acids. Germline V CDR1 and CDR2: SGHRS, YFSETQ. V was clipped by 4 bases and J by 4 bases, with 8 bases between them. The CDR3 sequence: CASSTDSYGYTF. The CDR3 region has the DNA TGCGCCAGCAGCACGGACAGCTATGGCTACACCTTC.

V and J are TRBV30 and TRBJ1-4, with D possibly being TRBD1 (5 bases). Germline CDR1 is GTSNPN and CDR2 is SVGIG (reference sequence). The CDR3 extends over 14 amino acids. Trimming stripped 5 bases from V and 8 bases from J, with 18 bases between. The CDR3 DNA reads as TGTGCCTGGGACCGGGACTCCGGCTCGGAAAAACTGTTTTTT. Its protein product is CAWDRDSGSEKLFF.

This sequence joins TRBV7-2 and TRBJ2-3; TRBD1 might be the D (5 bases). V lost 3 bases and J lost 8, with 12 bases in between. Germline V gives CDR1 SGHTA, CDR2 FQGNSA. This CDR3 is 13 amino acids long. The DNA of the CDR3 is TGTGCCAGCAGCTTCCCTGGGGCGGCTACGCAGTATTTT. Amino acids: CASSFPGAATQYF.

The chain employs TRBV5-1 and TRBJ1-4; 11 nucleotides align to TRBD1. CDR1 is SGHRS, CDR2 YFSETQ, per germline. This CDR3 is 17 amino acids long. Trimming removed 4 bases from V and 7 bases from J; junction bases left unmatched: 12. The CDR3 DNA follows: TGCGCCAGCAGCCAAAGAGGGACAGGGGGACCCCTTGAAAAACTGTTTTTT. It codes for CASSQRGTGGPLEKLFF. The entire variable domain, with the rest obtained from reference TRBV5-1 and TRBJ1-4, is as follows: KAGVTQTPRYLIKTRGQQVTLSCSPISGHRSVSWYQQTPGQGLQFLFEYFSETQRNKGNFPGRFSGRQFSNSRSEMNVSTLELGDSALYLCASSQRGTGGPLEKLFFGSGTQLSVL.

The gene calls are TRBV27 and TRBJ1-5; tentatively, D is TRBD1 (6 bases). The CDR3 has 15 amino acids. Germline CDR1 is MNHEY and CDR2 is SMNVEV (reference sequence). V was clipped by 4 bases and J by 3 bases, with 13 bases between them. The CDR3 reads CASSSQDRNNQPQHF. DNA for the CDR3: TGTGCCAGCAGTTCCCAGGACAGAAACAATCAGCCCCAGCATTTT.